A selection of T cell receptor beta chains follows, all from one sample in a study of CD8 T cells in ankylosing spondylitis. TCRdb reanalysed the 5' RACE reads using MiXCR and keeps one entry per CDR3 protein. The sample lists just under 550,000 distinct CDR3 sequences; roughly 13% were seen once. Sequenced material: blood, either unsorted or a sorted T cell fraction (not recorded which). The receptors here all came from a male donor with ankylosing spondylitis. The CDR3 runs from the conserved cysteine through the conserved F or W. Fields, in order: D gene, V gene, clone size, J gene, CDR3 DNA, CDR3 protein. The D gene is left open where the match is weak. For some rows the clone size is stated as once, few or many, or as a class when expanded; others skip it.

d_gene: TRBD1
v_gene: TRBV29-1
abundance: few
j_gene: TRBJ2-5
CDR3nt: TGCAGCGTTGCGGGGACAGGCTTCGGGGAGACCCAGTACTTC
CDR3aa: CSVAGTGFGETQYF

d_gene: NA
v_gene: TRBV10-3
abundance: NA
j_gene: TRBJ2-5
CDR3nt: TGTGCCATCAGTCCCGGGACTTTTGAGGAGACCCAGTACTTC
CDR3aa: CAISPGTFEETQYF

d_gene: TRBD2
v_gene: TRBV25-1
abundance: few
j_gene: TRBJ2-3
CDR3nt: TGTGCCAGCAGTCAACACGGGACTAGCGGGCACCACACAGATACGCAGTATTTT
CDR3aa: CASSQHGTSGHHTDTQYF

d_gene: TRBD2
v_gene: TRBV5-1
abundance: NA
j_gene: TRBJ2-3
CDR3nt: TGCGCCAGCAGTCCCGTAGCGGGAAGAACAGATACGCAGTATTTT
CDR3aa: CASSPVAGRTDTQYF

d_gene: NA
v_gene: TRBV29-1
abundance: few
j_gene: TRBJ1-6
CDR3nt: TGCAGCGCTGAGTTTGGAAATTCACCCCTCCACTTT
CDR3aa: CSAEFGNSPLHF

d_gene: NA
v_gene: TRBV11-2
abundance: few
j_gene: TRBJ2-5
CDR3nt: TGTGCCACAGAAAGGGCCAACCAAGAGACCCAGTACTTC
CDR3aa: CATERANQETQYF

d_gene: NA
v_gene: TRBV15
abundance: NA
j_gene: TRBJ1-4
CDR3nt: TGTGCCACCTCCAGTGGTGAGAGTGGGACTAATGAAAAACTGTTTTTT
CDR3aa: CATSSGESGTNEKLFF

d_gene: NA
v_gene: TRBV3-1
abundance: NA
j_gene: TRBJ2-1
CDR3nt: TGTGCCAGCAAACGTGGGCCTTCCTACAATGAGCAGTTCTTC
CDR3aa: CASKRGPSYNEQFF

d_gene: TRBD1
v_gene: TRBV30
abundance: NA
j_gene: TRBJ2-1
CDR3nt: TGTGCCTGGAGTTTGGGACAGATTAGCTCCTACAATGAGCAGTTCTTC
CDR3aa: CAWSLGQISSYNEQFF

d_gene: TRBD2
v_gene: TRBV18
abundance: few
j_gene: TRBJ2-1
CDR3nt: TGTGCCAGCTCACTTCAGGGACTAATCAAGGGTGAGCAGTTCTTC
CDR3aa: CASSLQGLIKGEQFF

d_gene: NA
v_gene: TRBV10-2
abundance: NA
j_gene: TRBJ2-7
CDR3nt: TGCGCCAGCAGTGAGTCTGGGGGGCCCTACGAGCAGTACTTC
CDR3aa: CASSESGGPYEQYF

d_gene: NA
v_gene: TRBV6-5
abundance: NA
j_gene: TRBJ1-1
CDR3nt: TGTGCCAGCAGCTATTGGTCGGGTTCAGGGAACACTGAAGCTTTCTTT
CDR3aa: CASSYWSGSGNTEAFF

d_gene: TRBD2
v_gene: TRBV20-1
abundance: NA
j_gene: TRBJ2-7
CDR3nt: TGCAGTGCTAGAGAGGCGGGGGGAGAGGCCTACGAGCAGTACTTC
CDR3aa: CSAREAGGEAYEQYF

d_gene: NA
v_gene: TRBV15
abundance: few
j_gene: TRBJ2-7
CDR3nt: TGTGCCACCAGCAGACAGAGGACCTACGAGCAGTACTTC
CDR3aa: CATSRQRTYEQYF

d_gene: NA
v_gene: TRBV5-1
abundance: many
j_gene: TRBJ2-1
CDR3nt: TGCGCCAGCAGTATGGCAGACTACAATGAGCAGTTCTTC
CDR3aa: CASSMADYNEQFF

d_gene: TRBD2
v_gene: TRBV9
abundance: NA
j_gene: TRBJ2-7
CDR3nt: TGTGCCAGCAGCGTAGAAGAGCGGGAGAGTTACGAGCAGTACTTC
CDR3aa: CASSVEERESYEQYF

d_gene: NA
v_gene: TRBV20-1
abundance: NA
j_gene: TRBJ2-2
CDR3nt: TGCAGTGCTAGAGATAACAGGGCGAACACCGGGGAGCTGTTTTTT
CDR3aa: CSARDNRANTGELFF

d_gene: TRBD2
v_gene: TRBV5-1
abundance: many
j_gene: TRBJ2-7
CDR3nt: TGCGCCAGCAGCTTTTCTAGCGGGAGCTACGAGCAGTACTTC
CDR3aa: CASSFSSGSYEQYF

d_gene: TRBD2
v_gene: TRBV20-1
abundance: few
j_gene: TRBJ2-1
CDR3nt: TGCAGTGTTCGCGGGAGTGGGTACAATGAGCAGTTCTTC
CDR3aa: CSVRGSGYNEQFF

d_gene: TRBD2
v_gene: TRBV6-2/TRBV6-3
abundance: NA
j_gene: TRBJ2-1
CDR3nt: TGTGCCAGCAGTTACGCCGGGACTAGCGGGAGGGGGAGGCAGTTCTTC
CDR3aa: CASSYAGTSGRGRQFF

d_gene: NA
v_gene: TRBV7-2
abundance: few
j_gene: TRBJ2-5
CDR3nt: TGTGCCAGCAGCTTTAATACAGGACAAGAGACCCAGTACTTC
CDR3aa: CASSFNTGQETQYF

d_gene: NA
v_gene: TRBV27
abundance: few
j_gene: TRBJ1-4
CDR3nt: TGTGCCAGCACCGAATCCGTAGGGAGAGAGAATGAAAAACTGTTTTTT
CDR3aa: CASTESVGRENEKLFF

d_gene: TRBD1
v_gene: TRBV5-1
abundance: many
j_gene: TRBJ1-1
CDR3nt: TGCGCCAGCAGCTTCGACAGGGAAAGGGAAGCTTTCTTT
CDR3aa: CASSFDREREAFF

d_gene: TRBD2
v_gene: TRBV11-1
abundance: NA
j_gene: TRBJ2-1
CDR3nt: TGTGCCAGCAGCTTAGGCCTAGCGGGAGGGCCTGACTACAATGAGCAGTTCTTC
CDR3aa: CASSLGLAGGPDYNEQFF

d_gene: TRBD2
v_gene: TRBV11-1
abundance: NA
j_gene: TRBJ2-1
CDR3nt: TGTGCCAGCAGCCCCGGGCTTAGCGGGACGTTTTTTTGGAATGAGCAGTTCTTC
CDR3aa: CASSPGLSGTFFWNEQFF

d_gene: NA
v_gene: TRBV5-1
abundance: few
j_gene: TRBJ2-2
CDR3nt: TGCGCCAGCGTAGGGACGGTGAACACCGGGGAGCTGTTTTTT
CDR3aa: CASVGTVNTGELFF

d_gene: TRBD2
v_gene: TRBV5-1
abundance: NA
j_gene: TRBJ2-7
CDR3nt: TGCGCCAGCAGCCAGGGACTAGCAGGGCTCTACGAGCAGTACTTC
CDR3aa: CASSQGLAGLYEQYF